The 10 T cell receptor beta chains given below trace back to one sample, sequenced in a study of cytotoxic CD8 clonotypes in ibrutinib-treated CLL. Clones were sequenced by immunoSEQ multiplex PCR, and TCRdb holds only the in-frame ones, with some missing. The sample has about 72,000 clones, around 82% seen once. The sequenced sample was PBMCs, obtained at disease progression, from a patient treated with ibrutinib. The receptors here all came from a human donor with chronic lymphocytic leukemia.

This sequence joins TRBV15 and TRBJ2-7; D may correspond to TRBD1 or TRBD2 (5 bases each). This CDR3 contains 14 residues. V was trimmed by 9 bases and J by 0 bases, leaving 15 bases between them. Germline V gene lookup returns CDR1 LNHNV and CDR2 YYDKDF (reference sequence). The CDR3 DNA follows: TGTGCCACGGGACCCAGGCCTGCCTCCTACGAGCAGTACTTC. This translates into CATGPRPASYEQYF. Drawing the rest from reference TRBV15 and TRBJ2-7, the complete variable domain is DAMVIQNPRYQVTQFGKPVTLSCSQTLNHNVMYWYQQKSSQAPKLLFHYYDKDFNNEADTPDNFQSRRPNTSFCFLDIRSPGLGDTAMYLCATGPRPASYEQYFGPGTRLTVT.

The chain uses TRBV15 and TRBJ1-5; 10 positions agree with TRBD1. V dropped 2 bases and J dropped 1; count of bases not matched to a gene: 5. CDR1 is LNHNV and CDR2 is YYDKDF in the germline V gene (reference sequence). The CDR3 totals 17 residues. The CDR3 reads CATSRPGQGKSNQPQHF. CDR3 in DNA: TGTGCCACCAGCAGACCGGGACAGGGGAAGAGCAATCAGCCCCAGCATTTT. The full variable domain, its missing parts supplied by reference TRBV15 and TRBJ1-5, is DAMVIQNPRYQVTQFGKPVTLSCSQTLNHNVMYWYQQKSSQAPKLLFHYYDKDFNNEADTPDNFQSRRPNTSFCFLDIRSPGLGDTAMYLCATSRPGQGKSNQPQHFGDGTRLSIL.

CDR3 amino acids: CASSLDLLTDTQYF. The CDR3 DNA reads TGTGCCAGCAGCTTAGACCTCCTCACAGATACGCAGTATTTT. This sequence joins TRBV7-9 and TRBJ2-3; D gene uncertain. The CDR3 spans 14 residues. Germline CDR1 reads SEHNR; CDR2 reads FQNEAQ (reference sequence). V lost 1 base to trimming and J lost 2 bases, with 7 bases between them.

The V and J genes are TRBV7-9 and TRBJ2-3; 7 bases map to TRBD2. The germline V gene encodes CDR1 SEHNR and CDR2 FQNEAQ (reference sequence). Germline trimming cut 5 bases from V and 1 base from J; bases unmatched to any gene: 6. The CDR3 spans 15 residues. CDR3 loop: CASSRGGGGTDTQYF. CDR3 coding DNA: TGTGCCAGCAGCCGCGGGGGTGGTGGCACAGATACGCAGTATTTT.

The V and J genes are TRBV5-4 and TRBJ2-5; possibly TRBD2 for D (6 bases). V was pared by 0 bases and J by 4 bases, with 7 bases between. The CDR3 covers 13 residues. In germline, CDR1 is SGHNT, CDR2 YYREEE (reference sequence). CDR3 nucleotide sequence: TGTGCCAGCAGCTTGGGCGGGGCAGAGACCCAGTACTTC. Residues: CASSLGGAETQYF.

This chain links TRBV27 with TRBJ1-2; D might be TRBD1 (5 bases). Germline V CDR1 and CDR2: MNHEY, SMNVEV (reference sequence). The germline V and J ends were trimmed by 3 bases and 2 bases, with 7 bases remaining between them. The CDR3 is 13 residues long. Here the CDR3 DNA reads TGTGCCAGCAGTTTCTGGGGGAACTATGGCTACACCTTC. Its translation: CASSFWGNYGYTF.

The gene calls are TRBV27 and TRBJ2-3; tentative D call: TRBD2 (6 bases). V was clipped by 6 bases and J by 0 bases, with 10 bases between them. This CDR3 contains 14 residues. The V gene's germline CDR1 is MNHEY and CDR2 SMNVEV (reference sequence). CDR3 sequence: CASRPAGSTDTQYF. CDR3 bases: TGTGCCAGCAGACCTGCGGGGAGCACAGATACGCAGTATTTT.

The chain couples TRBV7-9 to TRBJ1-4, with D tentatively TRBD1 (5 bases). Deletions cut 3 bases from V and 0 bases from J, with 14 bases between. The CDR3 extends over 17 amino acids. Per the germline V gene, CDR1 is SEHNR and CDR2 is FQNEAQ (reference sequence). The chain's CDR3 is CASSFWDPISTNEKLFF. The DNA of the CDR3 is TGTGCCAGCAGCTTTTGGGACCCAATTTCAACTAATGAAAAACTGTTTTTT.

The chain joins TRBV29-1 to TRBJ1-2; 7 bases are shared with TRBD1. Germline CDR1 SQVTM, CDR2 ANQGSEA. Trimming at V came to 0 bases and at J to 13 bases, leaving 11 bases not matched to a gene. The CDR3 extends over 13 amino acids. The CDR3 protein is CSVEEQGGIRTTF. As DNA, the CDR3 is TGCAGCGTTGAAGAACAAGGGGGCATCCGCACCACCTTC.

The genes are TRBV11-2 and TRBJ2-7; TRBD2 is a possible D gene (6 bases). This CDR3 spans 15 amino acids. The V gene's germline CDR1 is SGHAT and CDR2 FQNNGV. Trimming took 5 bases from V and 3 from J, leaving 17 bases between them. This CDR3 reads CASSPFLGGGYEQYF. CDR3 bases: TGTGCCAGCAGCCCCTTTCTGGGAGGAGGCTACGAGCAGTACTTC.